This passage covers 20 T cell receptor beta chains from one sample sequenced in a study of cytomegalovirus exposure and HLA in healthy donors. Here immunoSEQ multiplex PCR was the method, and the copy in TCRdb shows in-frame clones only, minus some. The repertoire holds 150,000 to 200,000 clones, 75% to 95% seen once, with roughly 3% in the top ten. Sequences were obtained from PBMCs. The receptors derive from a young woman in good health and CMV-seropositive.

The CDR3 DNA sequence: TGTGCCACCAGCAGTCGGGCCAGGGGAGAGACCCAGTACTTC. Encoded protein: CATSSRARGETQYF. This chain links TRBV15 with TRBJ2-5; tentatively, D is TRBD1 (6 bases). CDR3 size: 14 residues. V shed 3 bases and J shed 4 bases, with 12 bases lying between them. Germline V gives CDR1 LNHNV, CDR2 YYDKDF (reference sequence).

The rearrangement uses TRBV7-3 and TRBJ2-1, with TRBD2 matching over 8 bases. J gave up 0 bases and V 5 bases, and 15 bases lay outside the gene matches. The CDR3 consists of 19 residues. CDR1 is SGHTA and CDR2 is FQGTGA in the germline V gene. As DNA, the CDR3 is TGTGCCAGCAGCGCTGATGGGCTAGCGGGCCAAAGCTCCTACAATGAGCAGTTCTTC. Protein: CASSADGLAGQSSYNEQFF.

V and J are TRBV18 and TRBJ2-3; 10 bases match TRBD2. CDR3 length equals 15 residues. Germline CDR1 is KGHSH and CDR2 is LQKENI. The V and J ends lost 5 bases and 0 bases, in that order; junction bases with no gene match: 2. CDR3 in amino acids: CASSISGGSTDTQYF. The CDR3 DNA reads TGTGCCAGCTCAATTAGCGGGGGGAGCACAGATACGCAGTATTTT.

The chain links TRBV14 to TRBJ2-2, with 7 bases identical to TRBD1. The length of the CDR3 is 14 residues. With V trimmed by 4 bases and J by 5 bases, 4 bases remained unmatched. Germline V gene data show CDR1 as SGHDN and CDR2 as FVKESK. DNA for the CDR3: TGTGCCAGCAGCCCAGGGGGTAATACCGGGGAGCTGTTTTTT. Encoded protein: CASSPGGNTGELFF.

The chain recombines TRBV5-1 with TRBJ1-4; tentatively, D is TRBD1 (5 bases). V lost 0 bases and J lost 4, with 7 bases in between. The CDR3 totals 14 residues. CDR1 is SGHRS and CDR2 is YFSETQ in the germline V gene. CDR3 sequence: CASSLGQLNEKLFF. Written as DNA, the CDR3 is TGCGCCAGCAGCTTGGGACAGCTTAATGAAAAACTGTTTTTT.

The J gene is TRBJ2-1, the V gene TRBV2, with TRBD2 identical over 13 bases. The CDR3 has 15 amino acids. V lost 1 base, J lost 12 bases, and 6 bases stayed unmatched. Germline V gives CDR1 SNHLY, CDR2 FYNNEI. The CDR3 nucleotides read TGTGCCAGCAGTGAAGGGGGACTAGCGGGGACGGGGCAGTTCTTC. This encodes CASSEGGLAGTGQFF.

The chain couples TRBV5-6 to TRBJ2-7; D not certain. Germline CDR1 SGHDT, CDR2 YYEEEE. The CDR3 length is 14 residues. V was cut by 0 bases and J by 2 bases, with 9 bases left in between. CDR3 nucleotides: TGTGCCAGCAGCTTGGATGGCGGTACCTACGAGCAGTACTTC. The encoded protein is CASSLDGGTYEQYF.

The rearrangement uses TRBV5-1 and TRBJ2-1; perhaps TRBD2 as D (6 bases). This CDR3 spans 16 amino acids. Germline CDR1 is SGHRS and CDR2 is YFSETQ. V lost 4 bases to trimming and J lost 2 bases, with 16 bases between them. CDR3 region: CASSGPGLAPYNEQFF. The CDR3 nucleotides are TGCGCCAGCAGCGGACCGGGACTGGCCCCCTACAATGAGCAGTTCTTC.

The CDR3 loop is CASSQAPAAGSGELFF. CDR3 nucleotide sequence: TGTGCCAGCAGCCAAGCGCCCGCAGCGGGGTCCGGGGAGCTGTTTTTT. The rearrangement joins TRBV14 to TRBJ2-2; TRBD2 matches at 7 bases. The CDR3 runs to 16 residues. V trimming: 1 base; J trimming: 6 bases; junction bases outside the gene matches: 8. CDR1 is SGHDN and CDR2 is FVKESK in the germline V gene.

This clone was picked up one time. The gene calls are TRBV2 and TRBJ2-1, with TRBD2 matching over 15 bases. The CDR3 length is 21 residues. Per the germline V gene, CDR1 is SNHLY and CDR2 is FYNNEI. J lost 0 bases, V lost 4 bases, and 13 bases had no gene match. CDR3: CASSVEAGLAGGGGSYNEQFF. DNA for the CDR3: TGTGCCAGCAGTGTTGAGGCCGGACTAGCGGGAGGGGGCGGCTCCTACAATGAGCAGTTCTTC.

This chain joins TRBV10-3 and TRBJ2-1, with 13 bases fitting TRBD2. This CDR3 is 13 amino acids long. Germline CDR1 reads ENHRY; CDR2 reads SYGVKD. Unmatched junction bases numbered 3, after V lost 8 bases and J lost 8 bases. For the CDR3, the DNA is TGTGCCATCCGTGGACTAGCGGGAGATGAGCAGTTCTTC. Encoded protein: CAIRGLAGDEQFF.

The genes are TRBV7-8 and TRBJ1-2; the match to TRBD1 covers 9 bases. The J segment lost 9 bases and the V segment lost 3 bases, leaving 8 bases of the junction unmatched. The CDR3 contains 14 residues. In germline, CDR1 is SGHVS, CDR2 FQNEAQ. CDR3 residues: CASSLRTGAFSYTF. The CDR3 DNA reads as TGTGCCAGCAGCTTGAGGACAGGGGCTTTTAGCTACACCTTC.

V gene TRBV27 combines with J gene TRBJ2-7, with D perhaps matching TRBD1 (5 bases). Germline V gives CDR1 MNHEY, CDR2 SMNVEV (reference sequence). The CDR3 length is 14 residues. Trimming took 7 bases from V and 0 from J, leaving 13 bases between them. The CDR3 is CASKIRAGSYEQYF. The DNA of the CDR3 is TGTGCCAGCAAAATCAGGGCCGGCTCCTACGAGCAGTACTTC.

This sequence joins TRBV4-3 and TRBJ1-1, with 9 nucleotides matching TRBD1. The J segment lost 4 bases and the V segment lost 2 bases, leaving 11 bases of the junction unmatched. The CDR3 totals 17 residues. Looked up from germline, CDR1 is LGHNA and CDR2 is YSLEER. CDR3 sequence (DNA): TGCGCCAGCAGCCAATGGAGGGACAGGGCGAAAGGCACTGAAGCTTTCTTT. Translation: CASSQWRDRAKGTEAFF.

This chain links TRBV11-2 with TRBJ2-7; 7 bases match TRBD1. The CDR3 totals 13 residues. V shed 3 bases and J 3 bases; nucleotides not matched to a gene: 2. CDR1 is SGHAT and CDR2 is FQNNGV in the germline V gene. The CDR3 region has the DNA TGTGCCAGCAGCTTGACAGGGTTCTACGAGCAGTACTTC. This encodes CASSLTGFYEQYF. Drawing the rest from reference TRBV11-2 and TRBJ2-7, the complete variable domain is EAGVAQSPRYKIIEKRQSVAFWCNPISGHATLYWYQQILGQGPKLLIQFQNNGVVDDSQLPKDRFSAERLKGVDSTLKIQPAKLEDSAVYLCASSLTGFYEQYFGPGTRLTVT.

This clone has more than one count but fewer than ten. The chain joins TRBV5-1 to TRBJ2-2; D is ambiguous. The V end lost 4 bases, the J end lost 5 bases, and 9 bases lay between the germline ends. The CDR3 has 13 amino acids. Germline CDR1 SGHRS, CDR2 YFSETQ. The CDR3 reads CASSNQQTGELFF. CDR3 sequence (DNA): TGCGCCAGCAGCAATCAACAAACCGGGGAGCTGTTTTTT.

J is TRBJ2-7 and V is TRBV27; the match to TRBD2 covers 7 bases. The CDR3 covers 13 residues. From germline, CDR1 is MNHEY and CDR2 SMNVEV (reference sequence). This chain's CDR3 is CAAASGSSYEQYF. Here the CDR3 DNA reads TGTGCGGCGGCTAGCGGATCTTCCTACGAGCAGTACTTC.

The rearrangement links TRBV5-6 to TRBJ2-7; weak D call: TRBD1 (5 bases). This CDR3 has 14 amino acids. V lost 0 bases and J 4 bases, leaving 11 bases between the germline ends. Germline lookup yields CDR1 SGHDT and CDR2 YYEEEE. The CDR3 DNA reads as TGTGCCAGCAGCTTGGCAGGGTCCAAGTACGAGCAGTACTTC. It is translated as CASSLAGSKYEQYF. Together with reference TRBV5-6 and TRBJ2-7, the CDR3 gives the full variable domain: DAGVTQSPTHLIKTRGQQVTLRCSPKSGHDTVSWYQQALGQGPQFIFQYYEEEERQRGNFPDRFSGHQFPNYSSELNVNALLLGDSALYLCASSLAGSKYEQYFGPGTRLTVT.

The chain has TRBV25-1 and TRBJ2-7, with 10 bases matching TRBD1. Germline-derived CDR1 and CDR2 are MGHDK and SYGVNS. CDR3 length: 16 amino acids. V was pared by 4 bases and J by 6 bases, with 12 bases of the junction left unmatched. CDR3: CASSVHGGTGAGEQYF. The DNA for the CDR3 is TGTGCCAGCAGTGTCCATGGGGGGACAGGGGCCGGCGAGCAGTACTTC.

V and J are TRBV11-3 and TRBJ2-1; 10 nucleotides agree with TRBD2. V lost 5 bases, J lost 4 bases, and 11 bases stayed unmatched. The germline V gene has CDR1 SGHNT and CDR2 YENEEA. CDR3 length: 17 amino acids. In DNA form, the CDR3 reads TGTGCCAGCAGCCAGTCTAGCGGGAGAGGGTTGTACAATGAGCAGTTCTTC. Translation gives CASSQSSGRGLYNEQFF.